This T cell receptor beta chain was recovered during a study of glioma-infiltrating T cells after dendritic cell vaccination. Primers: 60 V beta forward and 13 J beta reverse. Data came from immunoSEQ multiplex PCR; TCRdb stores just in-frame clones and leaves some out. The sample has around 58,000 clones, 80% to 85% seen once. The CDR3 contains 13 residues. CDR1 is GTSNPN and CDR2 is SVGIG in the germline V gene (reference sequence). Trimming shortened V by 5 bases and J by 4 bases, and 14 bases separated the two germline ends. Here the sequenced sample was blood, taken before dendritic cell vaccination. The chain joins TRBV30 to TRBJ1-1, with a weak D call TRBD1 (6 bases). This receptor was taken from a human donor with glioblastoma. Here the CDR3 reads CAWGAGVGTEAFF. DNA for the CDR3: TGTGCCTGGGGGGCAGGGGTCGGCACTGAAGCTTTCTTT.